This TCR beta chain was sequenced for a study of CD8 T cell repertoires and HIV-1 epitope variants. Study details: T cells were stimulated with Twenty-five Gag and Nef peptides separately. Autologous T cell-negative cells served as antigen-presenting cells in equal numbers. Controls were a CMV, EBV and flu pool, Ebola AY9, and no peptide.

Some clones are missing from TCRdb's copy, which holds only in-frame ones; the method was immunoSEQ multiplex PCR. This sample has approximately 6,000 clones, with 65% to 75% found just once. From germline, CDR1 is SGHDT and CDR2 YYEEEE. Between the trimmed V and J ends, which lost 1 base and 4 bases, there was a span of 12 bases. CDR3 size: 15 residues. General observations from the study: The TAALDMSHF plasma variant had no responses, unlike KF9 (roughly five clonotypes) and HW9 (one).

Notes on this clone: Its antigen is not known.

This TCR came from a male donor with HIV. The chain joins TRBV5-6 to TRBJ2-1, with D perhaps matching TRBD1 or TRBD2 (6 bases each). Sequenced sample: cultured CD8+ T cells derived from PBMCs. As DNA, the CDR3 is TGTGCCAGCAGCTTGTGGAGGGGGGAGTACAATGAGCAGTTCTTC. Its translation: CASSLWRGEYNEQFF.